This T cell receptor (beta chain) was recorded in a study of shared clonotypes between healthy human individuals (dated by TCRdb to 2020 to 2022). In terms of the full investigation: The cohort included a few men and a couple of women between 18 and 49 years of age. For each donor, CD4 naive and CD4 memory were each run on three plates, CD8 naive on two plates, and CD8 memory on one plate. To estimate repertoire size and how much clonotype sharing occurs between individuals, the study deeply sequenced the blood TCR repertoires of a handful of healthy adults. Libraries were prepared and TCR repertoires were sequenced by different laboratories using diverse techniques, in order to increase sequencing depth and limit assay-specific biases. Between about 0.8 and 8.9 billion PBMCs per donor were obtained by leukapheresis.

Compared with germline, V lacks 6 bases and J lacks 1 base; bases without a gene match: 5. As encoded in the germline V gene, CDR1 is MDHEN while CDR2 is SYDVKM. From the cysteine through the phenylalanine, the CDR3 covers 15 amino acids. This entry keeps only the CDR3 DNA: 45 bases, framed from base 1. The donors were healthy, HIV-negative adults who had no recently reported acute infections or vaccinations. Every donor was a Caucasian adult living in Nashville, Tennessee, USA. Magnetic negative selection was used to enrich CD4+ T cells, after which naive cells were positively selected on CD45RA and the negative fraction became the memory subset. After blood collection by leukapheresis, PBMCs were isolated using Ficoll-Histopaque density gradient centrifugation and then cryopreserved in the vapor phase of liquid nitrogen. Analytical flow cytometry was used to check the purity and quantity of every magnetically sorted T cell population. Genomic DNA was isolated from each sorted fraction and quantified by UV absorbance on a Nanodrop 2000c.

With regard to this clone: No cognate antigen has been identified for it. Qualities for individual bases were not recorded, and no much larger clone is one base off.

TCR CDR3 regions were amplified from genomic DNA by multiplex PCR using the deep immunoSEQ assay. Extracted genomic DNA from each cell subset was spread evenly across all wells of several immunoSEQ 96-well plates, with each plate serving as a replicate. For sorted subsets, 200 to 250 ng of genomic DNA, equivalent to tens of thousands of T cell genomes, went into each replicate PCR. Purified libraries were quantified with a Qubit 3.0 fluorometer, sized on a Bioanalyzer 2100, and re-quantified with the KAPA Library Quantification kit. A separate single-read 150-cycle Illumina NextSeq 550 flow cell was used to sequence each immunoSEQ 96-well plate. The original pipeline was this. Because the immunoSEQ output included only junctional sequences and no quality scores, the filtering could not be the same as the filtering used for full-length reads. Sequences were annotated with PyIR, a Python wrapper for IgBLAST v1.9, using IMGT germline references to assign V/J genes and CDR3. Reads were filtered out if the reads had weak V/J assignments (E-value above 1e-6), no CDR3, stop codons, out-of-frame junctions, or ambiguous translated residues. A V3J clonotype was defined by an identical inferred V gene, J gene, and CDR3 amino acid sequence. Percentage overlap between repertoires was computed as shared unique clonotypes divided by the size of the smaller repertoire. RTK rarefaction, the Chao1 estimator, and Recon v2.1 estimates of unobserved clonotypes were used to assess repertoire richness. For all TCRbeta clonotypes obtained by the gDNA method from a handful of donors, generation probabilities were computed with OLGA. Entries here come from immuneACCESS through TCRdb and include only in-frame sequences with V and J called. Some clones fail to appear in such tables; in the studies checked, an unresolved V gene covers under half of the shortfall, and the cause of the remainder is unknown. V, J and clone size are taken as reported in that table, and D and trimming were inferred from the DNA itself. The table for this sample lists about 530,000 clones; about 96% of them were counted only once. The leading ten clones occupy 0.06% of the sample.

What the work shows at the level of the full study, not this receptor alone: Because the study included a small number of donors, the genetic and exposure-history diversity represented was limited. When several donors were compared, the shared fraction of clonotypes was roughly 4.8% for naive CD4, 3% to 4% for naive CD8, roughly 2.5% for memory CD4, and 0.35% to 0.4% for memory CD8. Sampling was restricted to blood, and TCR repertoires in tissues likely differ from the TCR repertoires found in blood. Incomplete sequencing was indicated by rarefaction of sorted-subset datasets, despite the large sequencing depth. Naive subsets generally had larger estimated clonotype richness than memory subsets did. Clonotypes shared by all four sorted-subset donors showed higher generation probabilities than non-shared clonotypes. Pairwise subsampling indicated that sequencing depth was expected to affect the degree of clonotype sharing among donors.

Recombination linked TRBV28 to TRBJ2-4; TRBD1 matches 8 bases in the middle. Input material: naive CD4+ T cells sorted from blood. The sample's cell subset or site label, in plain terms: CD45RA+ positively selected. The source of this sequence is a woman in her twenties or thirties in good health. In nucleotide form, the sequence is TGTGCCAGCAGGCTAGACAGGGGCGCCAAAAACATTCAGTACTTC. It encodes CASRLDRGAKNIQYF.